A selection of T cell receptor beta chains follows, all from one sample in a study of identical twins. TCRdb redid the calling of the 5' RACE reads with MiXCR, one entry per CDR3 protein. The table lists 1,800,000 or so distinct CDR3 sequences, roughly a third of them singletons. What was sequenced was cord blood. These receptor sequences come from a newborn girl in good health. Each CDR3 is given with its conserved first and last residue. Each record gives: clone size, J gene, V gene, D gene, CDR3 protein, CDR3 DNA. D genes are given only for firm matches. Size values are once, few and many counts, or a class for expanded clones, and some rows have none.

clone size: .; J gene: TRBJ2-7; V gene: TRBV27; D gene: .; CDR3 protein: CASSFRLGAHEQYF; CDR3 DNA: TGTGCCAGCAGTTTTCGGCTAGGGGCCCACGAGCAGTACTTC
clone size: .; J gene: TRBJ2-5; V gene: TRBV11-2; D gene: .; CDR3 protein: CASSIHDSHWEKETQYF; CDR3 DNA: TGTGCCAGCAGCATTCATGACAGTCACTGGGAAAAAGAGACCCAGTACTTC
clone size: few; J gene: TRBJ2-5; V gene: TRBV12-3/TRBV12-4; D gene: .; CDR3 protein: CASSSFRETQYF; CDR3 DNA: TGTGCCAGCAGTTCCTTTAGGGAGACCCAGTACTTC
clone size: few; J gene: TRBJ1-1; V gene: TRBV10-3; D gene: TRBD1; CDR3 protein: CAISEGQGGTEAFF; CDR3 DNA: TGTGCCATCAGTGAGGGACAGGGAGGCACTGAAGCTTTCTTT
clone size: few; J gene: TRBJ2-5; V gene: TRBV5-1; D gene: .; CDR3 protein: CASKRQARETQYF; CDR3 DNA: TGCGCCAGTAAGCGACAGGCCCGGGAGACCCAGTACTTC
clone size: few; J gene: TRBJ2-3; V gene: TRBV28; D gene: TRBD2; CDR3 protein: CASTTGTRNTDTQYF; CDR3 DNA: TGTGCCAGCACCACCGGGACTAGAAACACAGATACGCAGTATTTT
clone size: few; J gene: TRBJ2-1; V gene: TRBV3-1; D gene: TRBD2; CDR3 protein: CASSQVPRTSGGYNEQFF; CDR3 DNA: TGTGCCAGCAGCCAAGTACCCCGGACTAGCGGGGGCTACAATGAGCAGTTCTTC
clone size: once; J gene: TRBJ2-7; V gene: TRBV12-3/TRBV12-4; D gene: .; CDR3 protein: CASSFSFRQRGYEQYF; CDR3 DNA: TGTGCCAGCAGTTTTAGTTTCCGGCAGAGGGGCTACGAGCAGTACTTC
clone size: .; J gene: TRBJ1-1; V gene: TRBV29-1; D gene: .; CDR3 protein: CSVERGQKNTEAFF; CDR3 DNA: TGCAGCGTTGAAAGAGGACAGAAGAACACTGAAGCTTTCTTT
clone size: .; J gene: TRBJ2-7; V gene: TRBV28; D gene: .; CDR3 protein: CASSLSLPWARSPGNEQYF; CDR3 DNA: TGTGCCAGCAGTTTATCCTTACCGTGGGCTAGATCCCCCGGCAATGAGCAGTACTTC
clone size: few; J gene: TRBJ2-1; V gene: TRBV7-2; D gene: .; CDR3 protein: CASSLAGYREYTNSYNEQFF; CDR3 DNA: TGTGCCAGCAGCCTAGCCGGATACCGCGAATACACTAACTCCTACAATGAGCAGTTCTTC
clone size: .; J gene: TRBJ1-2; V gene: TRBV20-1; D gene: .; CDR3 protein: CSARRQGIVGGYTF; CDR3 DNA: TGCAGTGCTAGGCGCCAGGGCATTGTCGGTGGCTACACCTTC
clone size: many; J gene: TRBJ2-7; V gene: TRBV29-1; D gene: .; CDR3 protein: CSVVGAISYEQYF; CDR3 DNA: TGCAGCGTTGTAGGCGCGATCTCCTACGAGCAGTACTTC
clone size: once; J gene: TRBJ2-5; V gene: TRBV6-5; D gene: .; CDR3 protein: CASSFSASSYNEQYF; CDR3 DNA: TGTGCCAGCAGTTTTAGCGCGTCGTCTTACAATGAGCAGTACTTC
clone size: .; J gene: TRBJ1-1; V gene: TRBV13; D gene: .; CDR3 protein: CASSSGRLSGTEAFF; CDR3 DNA: TGTGCCAGCAGCTCGGGACGTCTATCGGGCACTGAAGCTTTCTTT
clone size: few; J gene: TRBJ2-1; V gene: TRBV20-1; D gene: TRBD2; CDR3 protein: CSALLAGGPGEQFF; CDR3 DNA: TGCAGTGCCCTACTAGCGGGAGGGCCGGGTGAGCAGTTCTTC
clone size: .; J gene: TRBJ2-1; V gene: TRBV4-2; D gene: TRBD2; CDR3 protein: CANSREGGSGDYNEQFF; CDR3 DNA: TGTGCCAACAGCCGAGAGGGGGGTAGCGGGGATTACAATGAGCAGTTCTTC
clone size: many; J gene: TRBJ1-2; V gene: TRBV5-1; D gene: TRBD1; CDR3 protein: CASRDRVANYGYTF; CDR3 DNA: TGCGCCAGCAGGGACAGGGTTGCTAACTATGGCTACACCTTC
clone size: .; J gene: TRBJ2-5; V gene: TRBV6-6; D gene: TRBD1; CDR3 protein: CASSLLGTGIDKTQYF; CDR3 DNA: TGTGCCAGCAGTTTACTAGGGACAGGGATCGATAAGACCCAGTACTTC
clone size: few; J gene: TRBJ2-1; V gene: TRBV28; D gene: TRBD2; CDR3 protein: CASSPRLAGYIADEQFF; CDR3 DNA: TGTGCCAGCAGCCCACGACTAGCGGGATATATAGCCGATGAGCAGTTCTTC
clone size: .; J gene: TRBJ2-3; V gene: TRBV6-2/TRBV6-3; D gene: TRBD2; CDR3 protein: CACRLAGGPLTQYF; CDR3 DNA: TGTGCCTGCAGGCTAGCGGGAGGGCCCCTTACGCAGTATTTT
clone size: .; J gene: TRBJ2-4; V gene: TRBV28; D gene: TRBD2; CDR3 protein: CASSRFLAVVAKSIQYF; CDR3 DNA: TGTGCCAGCAGTCGTTTCCTAGCGGTTGTAGCCAAAAGCATTCAGTACTTC
clone size: .; J gene: TRBJ2-2; V gene: TRBV11-2; D gene: .; CDR3 protein: CASSLFGRGIFGELFF; CDR3 DNA: TGTGCCAGCAGCTTATTTGGTCGGGGAATCTTCGGGGAGCTGTTTTTT
clone size: .; J gene: TRBJ2-1; V gene: TRBV5-1; D gene: .; CDR3 protein: CASSLRDLAYNEQFF; CDR3 DNA: TGCGCCAGCAGCTTGAGGGACCTGGCCTACAATGAGCAGTTCTTC